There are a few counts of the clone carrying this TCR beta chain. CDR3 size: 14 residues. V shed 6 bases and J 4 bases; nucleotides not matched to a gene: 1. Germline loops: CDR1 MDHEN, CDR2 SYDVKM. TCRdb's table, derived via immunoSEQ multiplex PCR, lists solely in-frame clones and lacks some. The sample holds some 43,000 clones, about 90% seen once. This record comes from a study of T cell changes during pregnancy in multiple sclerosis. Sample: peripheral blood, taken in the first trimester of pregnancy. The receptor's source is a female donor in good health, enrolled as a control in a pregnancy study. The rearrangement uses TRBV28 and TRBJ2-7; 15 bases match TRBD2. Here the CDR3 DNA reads TGTGCCAGCAGCGGGACTAGCGGGAGGTACGAGCAGTACTTC. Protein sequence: CASSGTSGRYEQYF.